These T cell receptor beta chains were read from a single sample in a study of breast tumors, draining lymph nodes, adjacent tissues. TCRdb re-called the multiplex PCR reads through MiXCR, storing one row per CDR3 protein. Here the sample spans under 250,000 distinct CDR3 sequences, less than 40% being singletons. Sequenced material: axillary lymph node tissue. Every receptor here comes from a female donor with breast cancer. Some clones in this sample may be carry-over from other donors' samples. CDR3s include the opening cysteine and the closing phenylalanine or tryptophan. The order of the fields is V gene, J gene, D gene, clone size, CDR3 protein, CDR3 DNA. The D gene is left open where the match is weak. Some rows have no size entry. The others give once, few or many, or a class for an expanded clone.

V: TRBV19; J: TRBJ1-5; D: NA; size: many; CDR3: CASSIAGALGQPQHF; DNA: TGTGCCAGTAGTATAGCCGGGGCGTTGGGCCAGCCCCAGCATTTT
V: TRBV7-2; J: TRBJ2-3; D: TRBD2; size: many; CDR3: CASSFVGLAEDTQYF; DNA: TGTGCCAGCAGCTTTGTGGGACTAGCGGAAGATACGCAGTATTTT
V: TRBV6-2/TRBV6-3; J: TRBJ1-2; D: NA; size: few; CDR3: CASSPRADGCTF; DNA: TGTGCCAGCAGCCCACGGGCGGATGGCTGCACCTTC
V: TRBV6-2/TRBV6-3; J: TRBJ1-6; D: NA; size: many; CDR3: CASNARRGSYNSPLHF; DNA: TGTGCCAGCAATGCGCGTCGGGGGTCCTATAATTCACCCCTCCACTTT
V: TRBV5-5; J: TRBJ2-3; D: NA; size: many; CDR3: CASSDLGGSSTDTQYF; DNA: TGTGCCAGCAGCGACCTTGGCGGTTCCAGCACAGATACGCAGTATTTT
V: TRBV2; J: TRBJ2-7; D: NA; size: NA; CDR3: CASSEGQALAYEEYF; DNA: TGTGCCAGCAGTGAAGGACAAGCGCTGGCCTACGAGGAGTACTTC
V: TRBV27; J: TRBJ2-5; D: TRBD2; size: NA; CDR3: CASSPGTSGRYQQETQYF; DNA: TGTGCCAGCAGTCCCGGGACTAGCGGGAGGTACCAACAAGAGACCCAGTACTTC
V: TRBV19; J: TRBJ2-3; D: NA; size: many; CDR3: CASTPSGGTDTQYF; DNA: TGTGCCAGTACTCCCTCCGGGGGTACAGATACGCAGTATTTT
V: TRBV3-1; J: TRBJ2-2; D: TRBD1; size: NA; CDR3: CASSYALGQGTNTGELFF; DNA: TGTGCCAGCAGCTACGCCCTCGGACAGGGGACCAACACCGGGGAGCTGTTTTTT
V: TRBV7-3; J: TRBJ2-2; D: NA; size: NA; CDR3: CASSRCGPCTNTGELFF; DNA: TGTGCCAGCAGCAGGTGCGGCCCGTGCACGAACACCGGGGAGCTGTTTTTT
V: TRBV6-5; J: TRBJ2-2; D: NA; size: few; CDR3: CASLGRGSGGELFF; DNA: TGTGCCAGCCTGGGTCGGGGGTCTGGCGGGGAGCTGTTTTTT
V: TRBV7-2; J: TRBJ2-2; D: TRBD2; size: many; CDR3: CASSYMGLAGPGELFF; DNA: TGTGCCAGCAGCTACATGGGACTAGCGGGACCCGGGGAGCTGTTTTTT
V: TRBV7-6; J: TRBJ1-3; D: TRBD1; size: many; CDR3: CASSHYGTANSGNTIYF; DNA: TGTGCCAGCAGCCACTATGGGACAGCCAACTCTGGAAACACCATATATTTT
V: TRBV10-2; J: TRBJ2-2; D: TRBD2; size: NA; CDR3: CASRQTSGLVVELFF; DNA: TGCGCCAGCAGGCAGACTAGCGGGTTGGTCGTGGAACTGTTTTTT
V: TRBV20-1; J: TRBJ2-2; D: NA; size: many; CDR3: CSAGGDQNTGELFF; DNA: TGCAGTGCGGGCGGGGACCAGAACACCGGGGAGCTGTTTTTT
V: TRBV20-1; J: TRBJ2-5; D: TRBD2; size: many; CDR3: CSVGREVPETQYF; DNA: TGCAGTGTGGGGAGGGAGGTTCCAGAGACCCAGTACTTC
V: TRBV5-5; J: TRBJ2-1; D: NA; size: many; CDR3: CASSLEYASVYNEQFF; DNA: TGTGCCAGCAGCTTAGAGTACGCTAGCGTATACAATGAGCAGTTCTTC
V: TRBV11-2; J: TRBJ2-5; D: TRBD2; size: NA; CDR3: CASNRDYQATAQYF; DNA: TGTGCCAGCAACCGGGACTACCAAGCGACGGCCCAGTACTTC
V: TRBV13; J: TRBJ1-6; D: NA; size: few; CDR3: CARGEGASYNSPLHF; DNA: TGTGCTAGAGGCGAAGGGGCATCCTATAATTCACCCCTCCACTTT
V: TRBV24-1; J: TRBJ1-5; D: NA; size: NA; CDR3: CATSDTGRAFWPQHF; DNA: TGTGCCACCAGTGATACCGGACGCGCCTTTTGGCCCCAGCATTTT
V: TRBV6-1; J: TRBJ1-1; D: NA; size: NA; CDR3: CASSERGYDTEAFF; DNA: TGTGCCAGCAGTGAACGGGGGTACGACACTGAAGCTTTCTTT
V: TRBV19; J: TRBJ2-1; D: TRBD2; size: many; CDR3: CASNRAGGSSYNEQFF; DNA: TGTGCCAGTAACCGGGCGGGAGGTAGCTCCTACAATGAGCAGTTCTTC
V: TRBV5-1; J: TRBJ2-2; D: NA; size: many; CDR3: CASSPGGGTGELFF; DNA: TGCGCCAGCAGCCCCGGAGGGGGGACCGGGGAGCTGTTTTTT
V: TRBV7-9; J: TRBJ1-3; D: NA; size: many; CDR3: CASSLAGENTIYF; DNA: TGTGCCAGCAGCTTAGCTGGGGAAAACACCATATATTTT
V: TRBV12-3/TRBV12-4; J: TRBJ1-2; D: TRBD1; size: many; CDR3: CASSSGQGSYGYTF; DNA: TGTGCCAGCAGCAGCGGACAGGGAAGCTATGGCTACACCTTC
V: TRBV19; J: TRBJ1-6; D: NA; size: many; CDR3: CASTDGGEPLHF; DNA: TGTGCCAGTACGGATGGAGGGGAACCCCTCCACTTT
V: TRBV2; J: TRBJ2-5; D: TRBD2; size: many; CDR3: CASLPTSGRAGETQYF; DNA: TGTGCCAGCCTGCCTACTAGCGGGAGGGCGGGGGAGACCCAGTACTTC
V: TRBV19; J: TRBJ2-7; D: NA; size: many; CDR3: CASSISVQGRSYYEQYF; DNA: TGTGCCAGTAGTATATCTGTGCAGGGGAGGTCCTACTACGAGCAGTACTTC
V: TRBV6-5; J: TRBJ2-7; D: TRBD2; size: many; CDR3: CASSVGGAGKSYEQYF; DNA: TGTGCCAGCAGTGTGGGGGGAGCGGGAAAATCCTACGAGCAGTACTTC